A single sample is the source of the 15 T cell receptor beta chains below, sequenced in a study of T-cell reconstitution after alpha-beta-depleted transplantation in children. Unique molecular identifiers were built into the TCRbeta library. TCRdb fed the PCR reads into MiXCR, producing one record per CDR3 protein. The sample carries around 440,000 distinct CDR3 sequences, 15% to 20% recorded once. Sequenced here: PBMCs, mostly from graft donor cells, sampled 360 days after TCRalphabeta/CD19-depleted stem cell transplant. These TCRs come from a boy younger than two who had a stem cell transplant for Wiskott-Aldrich syndrome, so the T cells may come from the graft donor.

V is TRBV4-1 and J is TRBJ2-3; a weak D match, TRBD1 (5 bases). Germline CDR1 is MGHRA and CDR2 is YSYEKL. The CDR3 sequence is 13 residues long. V lost 1 base and J 8 bases, leaving 10 bases between the germline ends. CDR3 in DNA: TGCGCCAGCAGCCAAGTGTCCAGGGCTACGCAGTATTTT. Amino acid sequence: CASSQVSRATQYF.

This clonotype was seen only a few times. The chain employs TRBV12-3 or TRBV12-4 and TRBJ2-1; 8 positions agree with TRBD1. J lost 2 bases, V lost 0 bases, and 12 bases had no gene match. The CDR3 contains 19 residues. The CDR3 is CASSLAGAPDRAPYNEQFF. The CDR3 DNA sequence: TGTGCCAGCAGTTTAGCAGGAGCACCGGACAGGGCCCCCTACAATGAGCAGTTCTTC.

This clonotype was detected a few times. The chain joins TRBV20-1 to TRBJ2-1, with TRBD2 as a possible D gene (5 bases). This CDR3 has 14 amino acids. Germline CDR1 and CDR2: DFQATT and SNEGSKA (reference sequence). V lost 6 bases and J 5 bases, leaving 17 bases between the germline ends. CDR3 DNA sequence: TGCAGTGCACGGGGTGCCCCGAACCACAATGAGCAGTTCTTC. Its protein is CSARGAPNHNEQFF.

The sample holds a few counts of this clonotype. This sequence joins TRBV6-5 and TRBJ2-2; weak D call: TRBD1 (6 bases). Between the trimmed V and J ends, which lost 2 bases and 4 bases, there was a span of 17 bases. The germline V gene encodes CDR1 MNHEY and CDR2 SVGAGI. CDR3 length: 17 amino acids. The CDR3 protein is CASSYQTGPKVTGELFF. CDR3 sequence (DNA): TGTGCCAGCAGTTACCAGACAGGCCCGAAGGTCACCGGGGAGCTGTTTTTT.

J is TRBJ1-1 and V is TRBV7-9; D ambiguous. Trimming removed 0 bases at V and 4 bases at J, with 12 bases between. The length of the CDR3 is 15 residues. Germline loops: CDR1 SEHNR, CDR2 FQNEAQ (reference sequence). The CDR3 nucleotides read TGTGCCAGCAGCTTAGCCCACCTGGGTTTCACTGAAGCTTTCTTT. Protein product: CASSLAHLGFTEAFF.

This clonotype was detected a few times. The J gene is TRBJ2-6, the V gene TRBV4-1, with a weak D call TRBD1 (6 bases). CDR1 and CDR2 from the germline V gene are MGHRA and YSYEKL. V lost 4 bases and J lost 2, with 15 bases in between. The CDR3 consists of 17 residues. CDR3 DNA sequence: TGCGCCAGCAGCCGAGACGACAGGTTCACTGGGGCCAACGTCCTGACTTTC. This codes for CASSRDDRFTGANVLTF.

The table lists this clonotype with many counts. CDR3 region: CASSPAYEQYF. The CDR3, as DNA: TGTGCCAGCAGCCCAGCCTACGAGCAGTACTTC. This chain uses TRBV7-2 with TRBJ2-7; D not resolved. Germline lookup yields CDR1 SGHTA and CDR2 FQGNSA. This CDR3 is built from 11 residues. V was clipped by 5 bases and J by 2 bases, with 4 bases between them.

The V gene is TRBV30, the J gene TRBJ2-1; D not certain. Germline-derived CDR1 and CDR2 are GTSNPN and SVGIG (reference sequence). This CDR3 is built from 13 residues. Deletions cut 2 bases from V and 4 bases from J, with 9 bases between. The CDR3: CAWSPPSYNEQFF. CDR3 nucleotides: TGTGCCTGGAGTCCGCCTTCTTACAATGAGCAGTTCTTC.

This chain links TRBV28 with TRBJ2-7; TRBD1 is a possible D gene (6 bases). Germline V CDR1 and CDR2: MDHEN, SYDVKM. CDR3 length equals 14 residues. V lost 3 bases and J 4 bases, leaving 13 bases between the germline ends. The CDR3 bases are TGTGCCAGCAGTTTCCCGGGACATCCTTACGAGCAGTACTTC. Amino acid sequence: CASSFPGHPYEQYF. The full variable domain, completed using reference TRBV28 and TRBJ2-7, is DVKVTQSSRYLVKRTGEKVFLECVQDMDHENMFWYRQDPGLGLRLIYFSYDVKMKEKGDIPEGYSVSREKKERFSLILESASTNQTSMYLCASSFPGHPYEQYFGPGTRLTVT.

This clonotype was detected a few times. The chain employs TRBV11-2 and TRBJ2-7, with 7 bases that match TRBD2. The CDR3 sequence is 15 residues long. Germline V lookup: CDR1 SGHAT, CDR2 FQNNGV. The ends lost 3 bases at V and 5 bases at J; junction bases unmatched: 10. The CDR3 nucleotides read TGTGCCAGCAGCTTGAGCGGGGCCAAGGCCCACGAGCAGTACTTC. Residues: CASSLSGAKAHEQYF.

The V call is TRBV5-1, the J call TRBJ2-3, with 15 bases that match TRBD2. The ends lost 4 bases at V and 2 bases at J; junction bases unmatched: 11. The germline CDR1 and CDR2 sequences are SGHRS and YFSETQ. The CDR3 contains 19 residues. The CDR3 nucleotides read TGCGCCAGCAGCAAGGGACTAGCGGGAGGCCCTACCTTCACAGATACGCAGTATTTT. Residues: CASSKGLAGGPTFTDTQYF.

In this sample, this clonotype turned up many times. V gene TRBV12-3 or TRBV12-4 combines with J gene TRBJ1-2, with D perhaps TRBD1 (5 bases). V was trimmed by 0 bases and J by 0 bases, leaving 8 bases between them. The length of the CDR3 is 15 residues. CDR3 bases: TGTGCCAGCAGTTTAGCTGGGGGAGCTAACTATGGCTACACCTTC. Amino acids: CASSLAGGANYGYTF.

This clonotype has a handful of counts. This rearrangement joins TRBV7-6 to TRBJ1-4; D unclear. Trimming cost V 4 bases and J 0 bases, with 6 bases left between them. The CDR3 has 14 amino acids. CDR1 and CDR2 from the germline V gene are SGHVS and FNYEAQ. The CDR3 sequence is CASSSTPTNEKLFF. The DNA of the CDR3 is TGTGCCAGCAGCTCGACCCCAACTAATGAAAAACTGTTTTTT.

This clonotype was observed a handful of times. V usage is TRBV5-5 and J usage is TRBJ2-7; 9 positions agree with TRBD1. The CDR3 contains 17 residues. The V and J ends lost 3 bases and 2 bases, in that order; junction bases with no gene match: 12. Per germline, CDR1 SGHKS and CDR2 YYEKEE (reference sequence). As DNA, the CDR3 is TGTGCCAGCAGCTCGAGACGAACGACAGGGGGACCCTACGAGCAGTACTTC. Translated: CASSSRRTTGGPYEQYF.

The chain is built from TRBV29-1 and TRBJ2-7; weak D call: TRBD2 (6 bases). V gave up 4 bases and J gave up 5 bases, with 12 bases separating them. The germline gives CDR1 SQVTM, CDR2 ANQGSEA. The CDR3 spans 12 residues. In DNA, the CDR3 is TGCAGCGTTGTGCCGGGCGGGGACGAGCAGTACTTC. Protein sequence: CSVVPGGDEQYF.